This is a list of T cell receptor beta chains from one sample in a study of STAT3 mutations in large granular lymphocyte leukemia. TCRdb's table, derived via immunoSEQ multiplex PCR, lists solely in-frame clones and lacks some. The table has thousands of clones, 60% to 80% seen once. Sequenced material: PBMCs. All receptors come from a human donor with T large granular lymphocyte leukemia. Some clones in this sample may be carry-over from other donors' samples. CDR3s include the opening cysteine and the closing phenylalanine or tryptophan. The order of the fields is D gene, clone size, V gene, J gene, CDR3 protein, CDR3 DNA. The D gene is left open where the match is weak. For some rows the clone size is stated as once, few or many, or as a class when expanded; others skip it.

D: .; size: few; V: TRBV4-2; J: TRBJ1-5; CDR3: CASSQGGSNQPQHF; DNA: TGTGCCAGCAGCCAAGGGGGAAGCAATCAGCCCCAGCATTTT
D: .; size: .; V: TRBV6-1; J: TRBJ2-7; CDR3: CASSEDPGLGAYEQYF; DNA: TGTGCCAGCAGTGAAGACCCGGGACTCGGGGCCTACGAGCAGTACTTC
D: .; size: few; V: TRBV7-2; J: TRBJ1-6; CDR3: CASSLGGGSPLHF; DNA: TGTGCCAGCAGCTTAGGGGGGGGTTCACCCCTCCACTTT
D: .; size: few; V: TRBV6-5; J: TRBJ1-4; CDR3: CASSYTGRGLEGLFF; DNA: TGTGCCAGCAGTTACACGGGGCGGGGACTGGAGGGCCTGTTTTTT
D: .; size: few; V: TRBV14; J: TRBJ2-7; CDR3: CASSLLGTERQYF; DNA: TGTGCCAGCAGCCTGCTAGGGACCGAAAGGCAGTACTTC
D: TRBD1; size: few; V: TRBV7-2; J: TRBJ1-1; CDR3: CASSLRQGGNTEAFF; DNA: TGTGCCAGCAGCTTAAGACAGGGGGGCAACACTGAAGCTTTCTTT
D: TRBD2; size: .; V: TRBV7-8; J: TRBJ2-1; CDR3: CASSFGTSGPYNEQFF; DNA: TGTGCCAGCAGCTTCGGGACTAGCGGACCTTACAATGAGCAGTTCTTC
D: .; size: .; V: TRBV29-1; J: TRBJ1-1; CDR3: CSVDMGTEAFF; DNA: TGCAGCGTTGACATGGGCACTGAAGCTTTCTTT
D: .; size: .; V: TRBV30; J: TRBJ1-2; CDR3: CATGGGRNGYTF; DNA: TGTGCCACCGGCGGGGGTAGGAATGGCTACACCTTC
D: .; size: .; V: TRBV11-3; J: TRBJ2-3; CDR3: CASSLASGTDTQYF; DNA: TGTGCCAGCAGCTTAGCTAGCGGCACAGATACGCAGTATTTT
D: .; size: .; V: TRBV27; J: TRBJ2-7; CDR3: CASGAMGPYEQYF; DNA: TGTGCCAGCGGCGCAATGGGCCCCTACGAGCAGTACTTC
D: TRBD1; size: .; V: TRBV5-1; J: TRBJ2-1; CDR3: CASNRDREVHEQFF; DNA: TGCGCCAGCAATCGGGACAGGGAGGTCCATGAGCAGTTCTTC
D: TRBD1; size: .; V: TRBV15; J: TRBJ1-1; CDR3: CATSRDLTGGEAFF; DNA: TGTGCCACCAGCAGAGATCTGACAGGGGGCGAGGCTTTCTTT
D: .; size: .; V: TRBV5-1; J: TRBJ2-2; CDR3: CASSLLSSGELFF; DNA: TGCGCCAGCAGCTTGCTATCTTCCGGGGAGCTGTTTTTT
D: .; size: .; V: TRBV5-1; J: TRBJ1-2; CDR3: CASSPDPSGYGYTF; DNA: TGCGCCAGCAGCCCGGATCCGTCGGGCTATGGCTACACCTTC
D: .; size: .; V: TRBV6-5; J: TRBJ2-1; CDR3: CASSYSPGGYNEQFF; DNA: TGTGCCAGCAGTTACTCCCCTGGCGGGTACAATGAGCAGTTCTTC
D: .; size: .; V: TRBV6-6; J: TRBJ2-4; CDR3: CASSYGVAKNIQYF; DNA: TGTGCCAGCAGTTACGGGGTAGCCAAAAACATTCAGTACTTC
D: TRBD1; size: .; V: TRBV30; J: TRBJ2-7; CDR3: CAWNRGTGSSYEQYF; DNA: TGTGCCTGGAACCGTGGGACAGGTAGCTCCTACGAGCAGTACTTC
D: .; size: .; V: TRBV29-1; J: TRBJ2-5; CDR3: CSVTSTSRAQETQYF; DNA: TGCAGCGTTACGTCCACTAGTAGAGCTCAAGAGACCCAGTACTTC
D: .; size: few; V: TRBV29-1; J: TRBJ1-1; CDR3: CSVEVFGSAEAFF; DNA: TGCAGCGTTGAAGTCTTTGGATCCGCTGAAGCTTTCTTT
D: TRBD1; size: .; V: TRBV4-2; J: TRBJ1-2; CDR3: CASSPEVGQGAFNGYTF; DNA: TGTGCCAGCAGCCCCGAGGTCGGACAGGGGGCTTTCAATGGCTACACCTTC
D: TRBD2; size: .; V: TRBV7-9; J: TRBJ2-4; CDR3: CASSLAGGRNIQYF; DNA: TGTGCCAGCAGTCTAGCGGGGGGCAGAAACATTCAGTACTTC
D: TRBD1; size: .; V: TRBV15; J: TRBJ1-2; CDR3: CATSSRQGTRGYTF; DNA: TGTGCCACCAGCAGTCGACAGGGGACGAGGGGCTACACCTTC
D: .; size: .; V: TRBV2; J: TRBJ1-4; CDR3: CASYYPGGSEKLFF; DNA: TGTGCCAGCTATTACCCCGGAGGAAGTGAAAAACTGTTTTTT
D: .; size: few; V: TRBV7-9; J: TRBJ1-6; CDR3: CASSLDGLGSPLHF; DNA: TGTGCCAGCAGCTTAGACGGACTGGGTTCACCCCTCCACTTT
D: .; size: few; V: TRBV6-1; J: TRBJ2-7; CDR3: CASSAIDRPYEQYF; DNA: TGTGCCAGCAGTGCCATCGACAGACCTTACGAGCAGTACTTC
D: .; size: once; V: TRBV6-6; J: TRBJ1-1; CDR3: CASSYLNTEAFF; DNA: TGTGCCAGCAGTTACTTGAACACTGAAGCTTTCTTT
D: TRBD1; size: .; V: TRBV27; J: TRBJ1-2; CDR3: CASTDGTGGNGYTF; DNA: TGTGCCAGCACCGACGGGACAGGGGGGAATGGCTACACCTTC
D: .; size: .; V: TRBV6-6; J: TRBJ1-1; CDR3: CASSPLVGLNTEAFF; DNA: TGTGCCAGCAGCCCACTGGTCGGTTTGAACACTGAAGCTTTCTTT
D: .; size: .; V: TRBV7-9; J: TRBJ2-1; CDR3: CASSLAADITPRNEQFF; DNA: TGTGCCAGCAGCTTAGCGGCGGACATCACGCCTCGGAATGAGCAGTTCTTC
D: .; size: .; V: TRBV5-1; J: TRBJ1-1; CDR3: CASSLDGWNTEAFF; DNA: TGCGCCAGCAGCTTAGACGGTTGGAACACTGAAGCTTTCTTT
D: .; size: .; V: TRBV5-4; J: TRBJ1-2; CDR3: CASSLGGTANYGYTF; DNA: TGTGCCAGCAGCTTGGGGGGGACCGCTAACTATGGCTACACCTTC
D: TRBD2; size: .; V: TRBV5-1; J: TRBJ2-7; CDR3: CASSLRPGLAGDEQYF; DNA: TGCGCCAGCAGCTTGCGGCCGGGACTAGCGGGAGACGAGCAGTACTTC
D: .; size: .; V: TRBV18; J: TRBJ2-7; CDR3: CASSPQTDEQYF; DNA: TGTGCCAGCTCACCGCAGACTGACGAGCAGTACTTC
D: TRBD1; size: .; V: TRBV7-9; J: TRBJ1-4; CDR3: CASSGPGTGNEKLFF; DNA: TGTGCCAGCAGCGGCCCCGGGACAGGGAATGAAAAACTGTTTTTT
D: TRBD1; size: few; V: TRBV30; J: TRBJ1-2; CDR3: CAWSDQRQGEGYGYTF; DNA: TGTGCCTGGAGTGACCAACGACAGGGGGAAGGGTATGGCTACACCTTC
D: TRBD1; size: .; V: TRBV6-6; J: TRBJ1-2; CDR3: CASSWTFGTGSGYTF; DNA: TGTGCCAGCAGTTGGACCTTTGGGACAGGGAGTGGCTACACCTTC
D: .; size: .; V: TRBV7-9; J: TRBJ2-7; CDR3: CASSPTTGWHEQYF; DNA: TGTGCCAGCAGCCCCACGACAGGCTGGCACGAGCAGTACTTC
D: .; size: .; V: TRBV30; J: TRBJ2-7; CDR3: CAWSPGYEQYF; DNA: TGTGCCTGGAGTCCGGGGTACGAGCAGTACTTC
D: TRBD1; size: .; V: TRBV5-1; J: TRBJ1-2; CDR3: CASSPDRGRGDYGYTF; DNA: TGCGCCAGCAGCCCCGACAGGGGGCGTGGAGACTATGGCTACACCTTC
D: TRBD2; size: .; V: TRBV7-6; J: TRBJ2-1; CDR3: CASSFPTVGAGDRNEQFF; DNA: TGTGCCAGCAGCTTCCCGACCGTTGGAGCGGGAGATCGGAATGAGCAGTTCTTC
D: .; size: large; V: TRBV30; J: TRBJ1-6; CDR3: CAWTPGGVGTYNSPLHF; DNA: TGTGCCTGGACCCCCGGAGGGGTGGGGACCTATAATTCACCCCTCCACTTT
D: .; size: .; V: TRBV6-5; J: TRBJ2-5; CDR3: CASSSGSYRETQYF; DNA: TGTGCCAGCAGCTCGGGATCATATAGGGAGACCCAGTACTTC
D: .; size: .; V: TRBV6-5; J: TRBJ2-7; CDR3: CASSFSRAEPYEQYF; DNA: TGTGCCAGCAGTTTTAGTCGGGCGGAGCCCTACGAGCAGTACTTC
D: TRBD1; size: few; V: TRBV19; J: TRBJ1-3; CDR3: CASSIQTGTAGNTIYF; DNA: TGTGCCAGTAGTATTCAGACCGGGACAGCTGGAAACACCATATATTTT
D: .; size: .; V: TRBV6-5; J: TRBJ1-5; CDR3: CASSYLTLNQPQHF; DNA: TGTGCCAGCAGTTACCTAACTCTCAATCAGCCCCAGCATTTT
D: .; size: once; V: TRBV6-6; J: TRBJ2-1; CDR3: CASSYPYNEQFF; DNA: TGTGCCAGCAGTTACCCCTACAATGAGCAGTTCTTC
D: .; size: .; V: TRBV6-5; J: TRBJ2-1; CDR3: CASSFEDLKFF; DNA: TGTGCCAGCAGTTTCGAGGATTTGAAGTTCTTC
D: .; size: .; V: TRBV5-4; J: TRBJ2-5; CDR3: CASREGARAETQYF; DNA: TGTGCCAGCAGAGAGGGCGCGAGAGCAGAGACCCAGTACTTC
D: TRBD1; size: once; V: TRBV30; J: TRBJ1-1; CDR3: CAWGRGQRNTEAFF; DNA: TGTGCCTGGGGAAGGGGACAGAGAAACACTGAAGCTTTCTTT
D: .; size: .; V: TRBV29-1; J: TRBJ1-4; CDR3: CSVGTAGTNEKLFF; DNA: TGCAGCGTTGGGACCGCTGGAACTAATGAAAAACTGTTTTTT
D: .; size: .; V: TRBV29-1; J: TRBJ2-1; CDR3: CSVDFRGEQFF; DNA: TGCAGCGTTGACTTCCGCGGGGAGCAGTTCTTC
D: TRBD1; size: medium-sized; V: TRBV4-3; J: TRBJ2-7; CDR3: CASSHSATGEAYEQYF; DNA: TGCGCCAGCAGCCACTCCGCGACAGGGGAAGCCTACGAGCAGTACTTC
D: .; size: .; V: TRBV5-1; J: TRBJ2-7; CDR3: CASSGDGREQYF; DNA: TGCGCCAGCAGCGGGGACGGAAGGGAGCAGTACTTC
D: .; size: .; V: TRBV30; J: TRBJ1-2; CDR3: CAWSLGDDGYTF; DNA: TGTGCCTGGAGTTTGGGAGACGATGGCTACACCTTC